This is a list of T cell receptor beta chains from one sample in a study of blood T cell repertoires in COVID-19. Generated by immunoSEQ multiplex PCR, the TCRdb table keeps only in-frame clones and is missing some. The sample holds roughly 200,000 clones; about 88% are singletons and the top ten take around 2.6%. Input material: PBMCs or T cells enriched from blood (not recorded which). All receptors come from a woman aged 25 to 39 who had recovered from COVID-19. Both conserved end residues are part of each CDR3. Each record gives: D gene, V gene, J gene, clone size, CDR3 DNA, CDR3 protein. D genes are given only for firm matches. Some rows have no size entry. The others give once, few or many, or a class for an expanded clone.

d_gene: TRBD1; v_gene: TRBV7-7; j_gene: TRBJ2-5; abundance: .; CDR3nt: TGTGCTAGCAGCTTACGATTCTCCAGGGGGCAAGAGACCCAGTACTTC; CDR3aa: CASSLRFSRGQETQYF
d_gene: .; v_gene: TRBV7-6; j_gene: TRBJ1-1; abundance: .; CDR3nt: TGTGCCAGCAGCTTAGCACCGAAGACCGCCACAGGTTCTTTCTTT; CDR3aa: CASSLAPKTATGSFF
d_gene: TRBD1; v_gene: TRBV27; j_gene: TRBJ1-2; abundance: .; CDR3nt: TGTGCCAGCAGAAAACCGGGACAGGGCTATGGCTACACCTTC; CDR3aa: CASRKPGQGYGYTF
d_gene: .; v_gene: TRBV2; j_gene: TRBJ1-1; abundance: few; CDR3nt: TGTGCCAGCAGTGAAACGGGGACTGTCAACACTGAAGCTTTCTTT; CDR3aa: CASSETGTVNTEAFF
d_gene: .; v_gene: TRBV4-3; j_gene: TRBJ2-1; abundance: .; CDR3nt: TGCGCCAGCAGCCAAGCCCGGGTAGGGGTGCAGTTCTTC; CDR3aa: CASSQARVGVQFF
d_gene: .; v_gene: TRBV12-5; j_gene: TRBJ1-3; abundance: .; CDR3nt: TGTGCTAGTGTCCAAAACCACATCGGAAACACCATATATTTT; CDR3aa: CASVQNHIGNTIYF
d_gene: TRBD1; v_gene: TRBV25-1; j_gene: TRBJ1-5; abundance: .; CDR3nt: TGTGCCAGCTCCGGGACAGATTATTTGCCCCAGCATTTT; CDR3aa: CASSGTDYLPQHF
d_gene: TRBD2; v_gene: TRBV9; j_gene: TRBJ2-1; abundance: .; CDR3nt: TGTGCCAGCAGCGCAATAGCGGGGGTGAATGAGCAGTTCTTC; CDR3aa: CASSAIAGVNEQFF
d_gene: TRBD2; v_gene: TRBV10-3; j_gene: TRBJ2-1; abundance: .; CDR3nt: TGTGCCATCAGGGAGGGACTAGAAGGTGAGCAGTTCTTC; CDR3aa: CAIREGLEGEQFF
d_gene: .; v_gene: TRBV4-3; j_gene: TRBJ2-7; abundance: once; CDR3nt: TGCGCCAGCAGCCAAGGGCAGGGTTCCTACGAGCAGTACTTC; CDR3aa: CASSQGQGSYEQYF
d_gene: .; v_gene: TRBV18; j_gene: TRBJ1-6; abundance: once; CDR3nt: TGTGCCAGCTCACCACCGGGGGCCCGTTCACCCCTCCACTTT; CDR3aa: CASSPPGARSPLHF
d_gene: .; v_gene: TRBV29-1; j_gene: TRBJ1-1; abundance: .; CDR3nt: TGCAGCGCTTTCTCCGGTCGGACTGAAGCTTTCTTT; CDR3aa: CSAFSGRTEAFF
d_gene: .; v_gene: TRBV5-1; j_gene: TRBJ2-3; abundance: .; CDR3nt: TGCGCCAGCAGCCCAAACGCCCGGGGTCTCACAGATACGCAGTATTTT; CDR3aa: CASSPNARGLTDTQYF
d_gene: .; v_gene: TRBV12-3/TRBV12-4; j_gene: TRBJ1-1; abundance: .; CDR3nt: TGTGCCAGCAGTTTACACGAGGGCACTGAAGCTTTCTTT; CDR3aa: CASSLHEGTEAFF
d_gene: TRBD1; v_gene: TRBV6-6; j_gene: TRBJ1-2; abundance: .; CDR3nt: TGTGCCAGCAGTCCTACGAACCGGGACAGGAGGTATGGCTACACCTTC; CDR3aa: CASSPTNRDRRYGYTF
d_gene: TRBD1; v_gene: TRBV5-1; j_gene: TRBJ1-1; abundance: .; CDR3nt: TGCGCCAGCAGCTTGAGCGACAGGGTAGGCACTGAAGCTTTCTTT; CDR3aa: CASSLSDRVGTEAFF
d_gene: TRBD1; v_gene: TRBV2; j_gene: TRBJ2-7; abundance: .; CDR3nt: TGTGCCAGCATGGGGACAGTTGGGTACGAGCAGTACTTC; CDR3aa: CASMGTVGYEQYF
d_gene: TRBD1; v_gene: TRBV5-1; j_gene: TRBJ1-1; abundance: .; CDR3nt: TGCGCCAGCAGCCAGGACAGGGTCCAGAACACTGAAGCTTTCTTT; CDR3aa: CASSQDRVQNTEAFF
d_gene: .; v_gene: TRBV7-2; j_gene: TRBJ1-4; abundance: .; CDR3nt: TGTGCCAGCAGCTTAGGAGGGTCGGCCGAAAAACTGTTTTTT; CDR3aa: CASSLGGSAEKLFF
d_gene: TRBD2; v_gene: TRBV7-2; j_gene: TRBJ2-4; abundance: once; CDR3nt: TGTGCCAGCAGCTCGACTAGCGGGGGGGGAAACATTCAGTACTTC; CDR3aa: CASSSTSGGGNIQYF
d_gene: .; v_gene: TRBV6-1; j_gene: TRBJ1-1; abundance: once; CDR3nt: TGTGCCAGCAGTGAGGGGGCGGAATCCCATGGAGCTTTCTTT; CDR3aa: CASSEGAESHGAFF
d_gene: TRBD1; v_gene: TRBV6-5; j_gene: TRBJ1-1; abundance: .; CDR3nt: TGTGCCAGCATATCCCCGGGACAGCTTGAAGCTTTCTTT; CDR3aa: CASISPGQLEAFF
d_gene: .; v_gene: TRBV19; j_gene: TRBJ2-5; abundance: .; CDR3nt: TGTGCCAGTAGTATCAACCTTGAGGTTGTCGCGGAAGAGACCCAGTACTTC; CDR3aa: CASSINLEVVAEETQYF
d_gene: TRBD1; v_gene: TRBV5-1; j_gene: TRBJ1-1; abundance: .; CDR3nt: TGCGCCAGCAGCTTGTTCGGAACAGGGGACACTGAAGCTTTCTTT; CDR3aa: CASSLFGTGDTEAFF
d_gene: TRBD1; v_gene: TRBV5-8; j_gene: TRBJ1-3; abundance: .; CDR3nt: TGTGCCAGCAGCTACGGACAGGGCCACTCTGGAAACACCATATATTTT; CDR3aa: CASSYGQGHSGNTIYF
d_gene: .; v_gene: TRBV30; j_gene: TRBJ1-1; abundance: .; CDR3nt: TGTGCCTGGAGTGTACGGGCCCCGCAGGGGAACACTGAAGCTTTCTTT; CDR3aa: CAWSVRAPQGNTEAFF
d_gene: .; v_gene: TRBV6-4; j_gene: TRBJ1-6; abundance: .; CDR3nt: TGTGCCAGCAGTGAAGTGAGCTCCTATAATTCACCCCTCCACTTT; CDR3aa: CASSEVSSYNSPLHF
d_gene: TRBD1; v_gene: TRBV5-1; j_gene: TRBJ1-1; abundance: .; CDR3nt: TGCGCCAGCAGCTTGTGGGGGGCCCGACAGGGAAGCACTGAAGCTTTCTTT; CDR3aa: CASSLWGARQGSTEAFF
d_gene: .; v_gene: TRBV10-1; j_gene: TRBJ2-7; abundance: .; CDR3nt: TGCGCCAGCAGTGAGCTCCCTAAAAGCTCCTACGAGCAGTACTTC; CDR3aa: CASSELPKSSYEQYF
d_gene: TRBD2; v_gene: TRBV28; j_gene: TRBJ2-1; abundance: .; CDR3nt: TGTGCCAGCAGTTTCCTCTCTAGCGGGGCAACCAAAGACGATGAGCAGTTCTTC; CDR3aa: CASSFLSSGATKDDEQFF
d_gene: .; v_gene: TRBV6-5; j_gene: TRBJ1-1; abundance: .; CDR3nt: TGTGCCAGCATGAGGTGGGACTCGAACACTGAAGCTTTCTTT; CDR3aa: CASMRWDSNTEAFF
d_gene: .; v_gene: TRBV28; j_gene: TRBJ2-7; abundance: .; CDR3nt: TGTGCCAGCAGTTGGGGGCAGGGCAGCTACGAGCAGTACTTC; CDR3aa: CASSWGQGSYEQYF
d_gene: .; v_gene: TRBV7-2; j_gene: TRBJ2-7; abundance: .; CDR3nt: TGTGCCAGCAGCCCGTTTCCCAGCTCCTACGAGCAGTACTTC; CDR3aa: CASSPFPSSYEQYF
d_gene: .; v_gene: TRBV7-8; j_gene: TRBJ2-1; abundance: .; CDR3nt: TGTGCCAGCAGCCCTATCGTCGGGACTGGGGGATACAATGAGCAGTTCTTC; CDR3aa: CASSPIVGTGGYNEQFF
d_gene: TRBD1; v_gene: TRBV5-6; j_gene: TRBJ1-3; abundance: .; CDR3nt: TGTGCCAGCAGCTCCGAACAGGGGGGATCTGGAAACACCATATATTTT; CDR3aa: CASSSEQGGSGNTIYF
d_gene: .; v_gene: TRBV7-9; j_gene: TRBJ2-5; abundance: .; CDR3nt: TGTGCCAGCAGCTTTTCGGGGTTAGGCCAAGAGACCCAGTACTTC; CDR3aa: CASSFSGLGQETQYF
d_gene: .; v_gene: TRBV7-3; j_gene: TRBJ2-3; abundance: .; CDR3nt: TGTGCCAGCAGCTTTCATAAAGCACCGGGACACAACACAGATACGCAGTATTTT; CDR3aa: CASSFHKAPGHNTDTQYF
d_gene: TRBD1; v_gene: TRBV4-1; j_gene: TRBJ1-5; abundance: .; CDR3nt: TGCGCCAGCAGCCAAGTAGACAGGGTCGGTATCCAGCCCCAGCATTTT; CDR3aa: CASSQVDRVGIQPQHF
d_gene: .; v_gene: TRBV4-3; j_gene: TRBJ2-5; abundance: .; CDR3nt: TGCGCCAGCAGCCAAGATCGGGGCCAGGGGCGCGCACAGACCCAGTACTTC; CDR3aa: CASSQDRGQGRAQTQYF
d_gene: .; v_gene: TRBV6-2/TRBV6-3; j_gene: TRBJ2-3; abundance: .; CDR3nt: TGTGCCAGCAGTTGGGCAGGGACAAGCACAGATACGCAGTATTTT; CDR3aa: CASSWAGTSTDTQYF
d_gene: .; v_gene: TRBV5-1; j_gene: TRBJ2-5; abundance: .; CDR3nt: TGCGCCAGCAGCTTGTTTGCGGCTGGGGAGACCCAGTACTTC; CDR3aa: CASSLFAAGETQYF
d_gene: TRBD1; v_gene: TRBV11-3; j_gene: TRBJ2-5; abundance: .; CDR3nt: TGTGCCAGCAGCCCTCGACAGGGATCCGAGACCCAGTACTTC; CDR3aa: CASSPRQGSETQYF
d_gene: TRBD2; v_gene: TRBV7-8; j_gene: TRBJ2-5; abundance: few; CDR3nt: TGTGCCAGCAGCTTAGCCCGACTAGCGGGGGTTCTCCAAGAGACCCAGTACTTC; CDR3aa: CASSLARLAGVLQETQYF
d_gene: TRBD1; v_gene: TRBV4-1; j_gene: TRBJ2-7; abundance: .; CDR3nt: TGCGCCAGCAGCCATCATAGGACAGGGGGGGACTTTTACGAGCAGTACTTC; CDR3aa: CASSHHRTGGDFYEQYF
d_gene: TRBD1; v_gene: TRBV18; j_gene: TRBJ2-1; abundance: few; CDR3nt: TGTGCCAGCTCACCAGGGACAGTAGGCTCCTACAATGAGCAGTTCTTC; CDR3aa: CASSPGTVGSYNEQFF
d_gene: TRBD2; v_gene: TRBV12-5; j_gene: TRBJ2-2; abundance: few; CDR3nt: TGTGCTAGTGTCGCCCGGACTAGCGGGGGTTCCGGGGAGCTGTTTTTT; CDR3aa: CASVARTSGGSGELFF